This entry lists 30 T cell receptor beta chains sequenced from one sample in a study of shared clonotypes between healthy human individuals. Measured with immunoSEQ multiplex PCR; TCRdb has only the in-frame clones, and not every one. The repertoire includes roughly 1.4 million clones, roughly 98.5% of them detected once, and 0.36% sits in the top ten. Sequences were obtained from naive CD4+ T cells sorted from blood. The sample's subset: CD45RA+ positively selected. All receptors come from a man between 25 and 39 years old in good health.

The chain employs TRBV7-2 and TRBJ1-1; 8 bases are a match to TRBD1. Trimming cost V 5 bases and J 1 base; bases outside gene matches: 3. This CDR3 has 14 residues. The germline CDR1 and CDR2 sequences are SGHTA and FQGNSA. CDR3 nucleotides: TGTGCCAGCAGCAACAGGGGGAGGAACACTGAAGCTTTCTTT. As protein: CASSNRGRNTEAFF.

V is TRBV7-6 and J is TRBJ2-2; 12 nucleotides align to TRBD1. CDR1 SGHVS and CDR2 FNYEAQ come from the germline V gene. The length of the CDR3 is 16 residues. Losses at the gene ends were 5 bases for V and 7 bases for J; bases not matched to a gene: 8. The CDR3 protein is CASSRPGQGAIGELFF. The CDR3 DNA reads TGTGCCAGCAGCCGACCGGGACAGGGGGCGATCGGGGAGCTGTTTTTT. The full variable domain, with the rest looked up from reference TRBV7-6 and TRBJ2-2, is GAGVSQSPRYKVTKRGQDVALRCDPISGHVSLYWYRQALGQGPEFLTYFNYEAQQDKSGLPNDRFSAERPEGSISTLTIQRTEQRDSAMYRCASSRPGQGAIGELFFGEGSRLTVL.

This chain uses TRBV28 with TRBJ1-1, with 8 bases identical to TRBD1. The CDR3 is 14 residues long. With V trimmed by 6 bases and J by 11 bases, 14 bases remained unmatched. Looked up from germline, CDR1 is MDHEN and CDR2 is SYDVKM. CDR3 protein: CASRLGQESTYAFF. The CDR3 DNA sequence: TGTGCCAGCAGACTGGGACAGGAGAGTACTTACGCTTTCTTT.

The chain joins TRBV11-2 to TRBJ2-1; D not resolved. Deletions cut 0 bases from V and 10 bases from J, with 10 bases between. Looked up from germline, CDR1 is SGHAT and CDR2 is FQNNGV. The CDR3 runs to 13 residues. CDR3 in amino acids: CASSLEGVFEQFF. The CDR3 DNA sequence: TGTGCCAGCAGCTTAGAAGGAGTCTTCGAGCAGTTCTTC.

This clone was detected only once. CDR3 sequence reads: CASSVTPGTLRGRAANTGELFF. The CDR3 DNA follows: TGTGCCAGCAGCGTAACACCGGGGACTCTACGTGGGAGGGCGGCAAACACCGGGGAGCTGTTTTTT. This sequence joins TRBV9 and TRBJ2-2; 7 nucleotides align to TRBD2. V dropped 1 base and J dropped 2; count of bases not matched to a gene: 23. CDR1 SGDLS and CDR2 YYNGEE come from the germline V gene. The CDR3 extends over 22 amino acids.

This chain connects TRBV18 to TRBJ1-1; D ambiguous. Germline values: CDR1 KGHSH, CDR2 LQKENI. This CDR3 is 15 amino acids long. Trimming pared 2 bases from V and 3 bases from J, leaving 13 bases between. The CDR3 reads CASSPLGGMDTEAFF. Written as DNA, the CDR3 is TGTGCCAGCTCACCATTAGGTGGGATGGACACTGAAGCTTTCTTT.

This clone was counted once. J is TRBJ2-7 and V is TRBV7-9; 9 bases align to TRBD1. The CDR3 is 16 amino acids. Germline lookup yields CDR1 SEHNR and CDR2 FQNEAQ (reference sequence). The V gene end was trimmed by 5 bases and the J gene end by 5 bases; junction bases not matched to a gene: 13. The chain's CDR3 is CASSPQGGTGTHEQYF. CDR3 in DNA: TGTGCCAGCAGCCCGCAGGGCGGGACAGGGACCCACGAGCAGTACTTC.

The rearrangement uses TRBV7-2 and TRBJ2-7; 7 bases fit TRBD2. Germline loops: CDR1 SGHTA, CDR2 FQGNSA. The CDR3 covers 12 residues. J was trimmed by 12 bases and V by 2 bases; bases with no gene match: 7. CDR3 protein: CASSLNGRESYF. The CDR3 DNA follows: TGTGCCAGCAGCTTAAATGGGCGGGAGTCGTACTTC.

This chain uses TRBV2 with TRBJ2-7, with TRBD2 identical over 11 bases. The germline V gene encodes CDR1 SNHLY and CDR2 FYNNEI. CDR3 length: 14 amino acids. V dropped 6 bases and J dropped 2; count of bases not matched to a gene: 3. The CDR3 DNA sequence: TGTGCCAGCAGAATAGCGGGAGGGCCCTACGAGCAGTACTTC. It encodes CASRIAGGPYEQYF.

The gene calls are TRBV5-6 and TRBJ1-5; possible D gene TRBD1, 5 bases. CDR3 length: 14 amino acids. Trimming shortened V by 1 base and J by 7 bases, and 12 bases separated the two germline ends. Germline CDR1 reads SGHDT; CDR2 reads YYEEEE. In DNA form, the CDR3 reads TGTGCCAGCAGCTTGTGGGCACAGGTCCAGCCCCAGCATTTT. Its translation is CASSLWAQVQPQHF.

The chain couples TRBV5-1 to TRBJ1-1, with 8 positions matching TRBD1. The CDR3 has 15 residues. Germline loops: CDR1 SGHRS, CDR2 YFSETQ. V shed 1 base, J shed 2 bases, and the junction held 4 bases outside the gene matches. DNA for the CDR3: TGCGCCAGCAGCTTGTGGACAGGGTTAAACACTGAAGCTTTCTTT. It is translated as CASSLWTGLNTEAFF.

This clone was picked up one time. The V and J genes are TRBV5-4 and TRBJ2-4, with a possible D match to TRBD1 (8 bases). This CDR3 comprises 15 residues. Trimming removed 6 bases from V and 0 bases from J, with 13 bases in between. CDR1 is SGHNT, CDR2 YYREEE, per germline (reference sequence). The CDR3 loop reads CASTHRGGAKNIQYF. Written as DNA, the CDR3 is TGTGCCAGCACCCACAGGGGGGGAGCCAAAAACATTCAGTACTTC.

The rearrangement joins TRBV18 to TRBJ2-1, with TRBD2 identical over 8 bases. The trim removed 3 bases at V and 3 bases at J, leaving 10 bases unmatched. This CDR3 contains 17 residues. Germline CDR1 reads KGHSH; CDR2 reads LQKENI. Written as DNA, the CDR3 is TGTGCCAGCTCACCTATTACCGGGACTAGGGACTACAATGAGCAGTTCTTC. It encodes CASSPITGTRDYNEQFF.

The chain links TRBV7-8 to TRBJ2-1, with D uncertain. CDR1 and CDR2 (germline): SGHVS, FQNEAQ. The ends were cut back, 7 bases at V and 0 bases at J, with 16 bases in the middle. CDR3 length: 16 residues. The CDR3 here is CASIPYDRSSYNEQFF. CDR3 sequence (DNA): TGTGCCAGCATCCCTTACGACCGGAGCTCCTACAATGAGCAGTTCTTC.

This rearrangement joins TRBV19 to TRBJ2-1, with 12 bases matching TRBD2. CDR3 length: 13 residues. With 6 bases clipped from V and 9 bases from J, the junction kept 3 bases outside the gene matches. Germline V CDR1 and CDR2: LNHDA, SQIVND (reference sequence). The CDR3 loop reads CASRTSGRSEQFF. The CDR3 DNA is TGTGCCAGTAGGACTAGCGGGAGATCTGAGCAGTTCTTC.

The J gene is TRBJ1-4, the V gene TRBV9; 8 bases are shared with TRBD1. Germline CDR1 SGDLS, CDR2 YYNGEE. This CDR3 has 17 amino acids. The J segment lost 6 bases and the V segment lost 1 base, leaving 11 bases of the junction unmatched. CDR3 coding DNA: TGTGCCAGCAGCGTATTAGACAGGGGACCCCCATATGAAAAACTGTTTTTT. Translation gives CASSVLDRGPPYEKLFF.

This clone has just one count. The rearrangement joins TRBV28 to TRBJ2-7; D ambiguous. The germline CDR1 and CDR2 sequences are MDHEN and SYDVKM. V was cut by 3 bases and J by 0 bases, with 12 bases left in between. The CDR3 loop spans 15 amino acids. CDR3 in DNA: TGTGCCAGCAGTTTGGTGGGCGCACCCTCCTACGAGCAGTACTTC. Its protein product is CASSLVGAPSYEQYF. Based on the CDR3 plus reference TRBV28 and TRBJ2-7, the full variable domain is DVKVTQSSRYLVKRTGEKVFLECVQDMDHENMFWYRQDPGLGLRLIYFSYDVKMKEKGDIPEGYSVSREKKERFSLILESASTNQTSMYLCASSLVGAPSYEQYFGPGTRLTVT.

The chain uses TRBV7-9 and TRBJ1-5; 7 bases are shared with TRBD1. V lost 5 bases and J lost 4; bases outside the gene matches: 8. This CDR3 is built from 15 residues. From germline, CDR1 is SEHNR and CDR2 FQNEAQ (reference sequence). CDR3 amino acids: CASSPRGLGNQPQHF. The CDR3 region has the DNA TGTGCCAGCAGCCCTAGGGGGCTGGGAAATCAGCCCCAGCATTTT.

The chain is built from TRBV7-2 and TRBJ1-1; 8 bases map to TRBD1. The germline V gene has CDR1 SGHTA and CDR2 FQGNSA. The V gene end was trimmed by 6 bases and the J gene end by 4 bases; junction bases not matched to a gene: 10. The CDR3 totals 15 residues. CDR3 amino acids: CASRLDRQGTTEAFF. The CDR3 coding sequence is TGTGCCAGCAGACTAGATCGACAGGGGACCACTGAAGCTTTCTTT.

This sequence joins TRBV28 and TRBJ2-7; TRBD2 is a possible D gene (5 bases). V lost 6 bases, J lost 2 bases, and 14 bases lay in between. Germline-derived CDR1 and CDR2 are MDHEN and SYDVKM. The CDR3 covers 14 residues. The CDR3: CASRRGGGPYEQYF. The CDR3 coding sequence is TGTGCCAGCAGACGGGGTGGCGGTCCCTACGAGCAGTACTTC.

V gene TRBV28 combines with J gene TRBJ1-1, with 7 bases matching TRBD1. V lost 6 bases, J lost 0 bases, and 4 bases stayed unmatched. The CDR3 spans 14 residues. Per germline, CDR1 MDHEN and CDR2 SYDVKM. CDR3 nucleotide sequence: TGTGCCAGCAGGCGGGACAGTTTGAACACTGAAGCTTTCTTT. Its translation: CASRRDSLNTEAFF.

CDR3 protein: CASREDSNQPQHF. For the CDR3, the DNA is TGCGCCAGCAGAGAAGATAGCAATCAGCCCCAGCATTTT. The chain employs TRBV10-2 and TRBJ1-5; D uncertain. The CDR3 sequence is 13 residues long. Deletions cut 6 bases from V and 0 bases from J, with 6 bases between. CDR1 WSHSY and CDR2 SAAADI come from the germline V gene.

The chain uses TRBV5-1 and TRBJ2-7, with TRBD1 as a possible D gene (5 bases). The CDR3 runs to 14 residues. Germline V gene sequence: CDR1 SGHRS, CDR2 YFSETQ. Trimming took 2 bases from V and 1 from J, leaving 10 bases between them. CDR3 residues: CASSFIDRSYEQYF. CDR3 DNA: TGCGCCAGCAGCTTTATCGACAGATCCTACGAGCAGTACTTC. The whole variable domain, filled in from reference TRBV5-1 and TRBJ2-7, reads KAGVTQTPRYLIKTRGQQVTLSCSPISGHRSVSWYQQTPGQGLQFLFEYFSETQRNKGNFPGRFSGRQFSNSRSEMNVSTLELGDSALYLCASSFIDRSYEQYFGPGTRLTVT.

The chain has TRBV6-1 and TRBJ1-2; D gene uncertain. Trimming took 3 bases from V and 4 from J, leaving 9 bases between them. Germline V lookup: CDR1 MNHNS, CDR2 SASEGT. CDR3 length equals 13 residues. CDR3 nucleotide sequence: TGTGCCAGCAGTGATGACGGCCTCTATGGCTACACCTTC. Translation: CASSDDGLYGYTF.

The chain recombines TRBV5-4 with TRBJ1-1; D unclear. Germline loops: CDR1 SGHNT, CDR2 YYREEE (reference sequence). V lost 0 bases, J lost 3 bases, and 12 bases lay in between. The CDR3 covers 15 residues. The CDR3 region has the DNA TGTGCCAGCAGCTTGGAATTGTGGGGAGACACTGAAGCTTTCTTT. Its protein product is CASSLELWGDTEAFF.

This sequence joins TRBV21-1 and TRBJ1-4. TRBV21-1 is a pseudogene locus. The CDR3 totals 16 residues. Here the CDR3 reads CASSGPPWADLAKLFF. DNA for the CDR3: TGTGCCAGCAGCGGCCCGCCCTGGGCGGATCTAGCTAAACTGTTTTTT.

This CDR3 is CASSSGLAGGLSYEQYF. DNA for the CDR3: TGTGCCAGCTCGTCGGGACTAGCGGGAGGCCTCTCCTACGAGCAGTACTTC. This chain joins TRBV18 and TRBJ2-7, with 15 bases identical to TRBD2. Trimming cost V 6 bases and J 0 bases; bases outside gene matches: 6. Germline assignment: CDR1 KGHSH and CDR2 LQKENI. This CDR3 is 17 amino acids long.

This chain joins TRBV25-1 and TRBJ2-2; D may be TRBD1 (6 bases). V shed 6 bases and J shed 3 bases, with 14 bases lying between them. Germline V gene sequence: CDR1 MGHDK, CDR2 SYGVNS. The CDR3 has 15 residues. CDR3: CASSRTGSDTGELFF. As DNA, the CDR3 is TGTGCCAGCAGCCGAACAGGGTCGGACACCGGGGAGCTGTTTTTT.

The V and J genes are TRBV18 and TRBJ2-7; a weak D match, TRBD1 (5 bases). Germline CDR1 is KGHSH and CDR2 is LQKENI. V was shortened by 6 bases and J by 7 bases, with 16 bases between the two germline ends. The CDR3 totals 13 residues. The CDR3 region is CASSPERTREQYF. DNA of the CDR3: TGTGCCAGCTCCCCGGAACGGACAAGGGAGCAGTACTTC.

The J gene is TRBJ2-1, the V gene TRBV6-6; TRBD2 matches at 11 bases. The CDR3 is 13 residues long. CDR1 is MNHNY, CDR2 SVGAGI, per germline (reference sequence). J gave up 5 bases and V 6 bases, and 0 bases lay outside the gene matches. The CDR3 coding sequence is TGTGCCAGCAGACTAGCGGGGGACAATGAGCAGTTCTTC. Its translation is CASRLAGDNEQFF.